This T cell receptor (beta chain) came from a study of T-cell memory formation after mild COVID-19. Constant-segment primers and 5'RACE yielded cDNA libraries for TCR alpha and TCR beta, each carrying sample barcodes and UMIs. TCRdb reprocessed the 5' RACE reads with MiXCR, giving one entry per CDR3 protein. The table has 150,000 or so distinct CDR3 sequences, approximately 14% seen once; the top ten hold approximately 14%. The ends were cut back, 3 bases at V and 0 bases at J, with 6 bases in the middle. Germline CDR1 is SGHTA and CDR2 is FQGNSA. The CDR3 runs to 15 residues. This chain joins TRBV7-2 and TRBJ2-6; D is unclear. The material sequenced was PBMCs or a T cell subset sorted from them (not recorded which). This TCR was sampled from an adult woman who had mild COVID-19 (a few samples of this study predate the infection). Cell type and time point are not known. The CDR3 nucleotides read TGTGCCAGCAGCTTCGACAACTCTGGGGCCAACGTCCTGACTTTC. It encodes CASSFDNSGANVLTF.